This TCR beta chain comes out of a study of T-cell memory formation after mild COVID-19. Overall study context: In these data, TCR clusters were largely donor specific.

In the case of this clonotype: What it binds is unknown.

UMIs and sample barcodes were carried by the TCR alpha and TCR beta cDNA libraries that 5'RACE produced using constant-segment primers. Via MiXCR, TCRdb re-called the 5' RACE reads, giving one row per CDR3 protein. Of roughly 480,000 distinct CDR3 sequences in the sample, 25% were seen once. V dropped 9 bases and J dropped 7; count of bases not matched to a gene: 6. This CDR3 contains 12 residues. CDR1 is SGHKS and CDR2 is YYEKEE in the germline V gene (reference sequence). The study, taken as a whole, reports: SARS-CoV-2 specificity of second-wave clones peaking day 37 was unconfirmed. CD4+ contracting clones were mainly CM and EM; CD8+ ones, EMRA.

The material sequenced was PBMCs or a T cell subset sorted from them (not recorded which). This TCR derives from an adult woman who had mild COVID-19 (a few samples of this study predate the infection). Cell type and time point are not known. The chain recombines TRBV5-5 with TRBJ2-1; 8 nucleotides match TRBD1. The CDR3 region has the DNA TGTGCCATCCCGGGACAGGCAAATGAGCAGTTCTTC. Translated: CAIPGQANEQFF.